This T cell receptor (beta chain) came from a study of technical replicates of blood from a few donors (dated by TCRdb to the late 2010s). Libraries were constructed by the immunoSEQ multiplex PCR assay. This is the immuneACCESS table as TCRdb keeps it, with only in-frame sequences that have V and J called. A part of the clones is gone; compared with another copy, unresolved V genes explain less than half, and the rest is unexplained. For this sample there are 70,000 to 85,000 clones; roughly 94% appear just once. The top ten clonotypes cover 0.27% of the sample. As for this clone: Its antigen remains unidentified. No base quality information exists; no much larger clone differs at one position.

The clonotype originates from a human donor in good health. Sequenced: T cells isolated from PBMCs.

The bases are TGTGCCAGCAGTGAGGGACAGGGCTTTTACAATGAGCAGTTCTTC. It codes for CASSEGQGFYNEQFF. The chain links TRBV25-1 with TRBJ2-1; 9 central nucleotides agree with TRBD1. The CDR3 runs 15 residues from the cysteine to the phenylalanine. Left in the record is the CDR3 DNA by itself, 45 bases read in frame from the first base. For CDR1 and CDR2, the germline V gene lists MGHDK and SYGVNS. V loses 3 bases at its end and J loses 4 bases; junction bases beyond the gene matches: 4. The CDR3 plus the reference TRBV25-1 and TRBJ2-1 genes for the other parts give the full variable domain: EADIYQTPRYLVIGTGKKITLECSQTMGHDKMYWYQQDPGMELHLIHYSYGVNSTEKGDLSSESTVSRIRTEHFPLTLESARPSHTSQYLCASSEGQGFYNEQFFGPGTRLTVL.